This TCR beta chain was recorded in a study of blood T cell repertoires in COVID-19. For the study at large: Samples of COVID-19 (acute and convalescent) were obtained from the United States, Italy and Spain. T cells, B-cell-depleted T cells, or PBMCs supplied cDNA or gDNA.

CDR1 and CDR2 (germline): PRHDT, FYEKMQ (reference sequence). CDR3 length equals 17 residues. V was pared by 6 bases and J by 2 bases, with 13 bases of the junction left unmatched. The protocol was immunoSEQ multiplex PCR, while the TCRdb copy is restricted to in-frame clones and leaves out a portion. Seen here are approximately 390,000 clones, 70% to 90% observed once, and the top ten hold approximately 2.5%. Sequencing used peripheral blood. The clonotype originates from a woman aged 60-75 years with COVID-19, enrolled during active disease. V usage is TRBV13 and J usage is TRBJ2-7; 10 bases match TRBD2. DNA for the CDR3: TGTGCCAGCAGGGGGGGGTTATGGACTAGCGGCACCTACGAGCAGTACTTC. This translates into CASRGGLWTSGTYEQYF. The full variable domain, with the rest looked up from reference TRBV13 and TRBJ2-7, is AAGVIQSPRHLIKEKRETATLKCYPIPRHDTVYWYQQGPGQDPQFLISFYEKMQSDKGSIPDRFSAQQFSDYHSELNMSSLELGDSALYFCASRGGLWTSGTYEQYFGPGTRLTVT.